The 27 T cell receptor beta chains presented below share a single source sample, sequenced in a study of identical twins. Each CDR3 protein is one row after TCRdb ran MiXCR on the 5' RACE reads. The table lists 450,000 or so distinct CDR3 sequences, roughly 26% of them singletons. These sequences were also reported in another study, on T cells expressing NK-cell markers.

The sequencing sample was made of CD4+ T cells sorted from blood. These receptors were taken from a woman in her late teens or twenties in good health.

This clonotype has a handful of counts. V and J are TRBV12-3 or TRBV12-4 and TRBJ1-1, with no clear D. The CDR3 has 15 residues. Trimming left V 3 bases short and J 1 base short, with 12 bases between. The CDR3 sequence is CASSFSLHPNTEAFF. CDR3 nucleotides: TGTGCCAGCAGTTTTTCTCTACACCCGAACACTGAAGCTTTCTTT.

The rearrangement joins TRBV12-3 or TRBV12-4 to TRBJ1-1; D uncertain. V lost 6 bases and J 10 bases, leaving 12 bases between the germline ends. CDR3 length: 11 residues. The CDR3 nucleotides read TGTGCCAGCAGCGCGACCGAGTTAGCTTTCTTT. Its translation: CASSATELAFF.

The chain is built from TRBV20-1 and TRBJ2-7, with D possibly TRBD1 on 5 matching bases. The germline gives CDR1 DFQATT, CDR2 SNEGSKA (reference sequence). The V gene lost 3 bases and the J gene lost 3 bases, with 12 bases spanning the gap. CDR3 size: 13 residues. CDR3 DNA sequence: TGCAGTGCTAGTTTTACAGGCCGCTACGAGCAGTACTTC. Translated: CSASFTGRYEQYF.

There are a few counts of this clonotype. The DNA is omitted, as the CDR3 cannot be located on it reliably, and the CDR3 follows TCRdb's listing. The gene calls are TRBV29-1 and TRBJ2-3; TRBD2, as called in the table, went unchecked against the DNA. The CDR3 has 12 amino acids, counting both end residues. Germline CDR1 reads SQVTM; CDR2 reads ANQGSEA. The CDR3 sequence is CSVGPGTDTQYF.

The V gene is TRBV29-1, the J gene TRBJ2-1; D ambiguous. CDR1 is SQVTM, CDR2 ANQGSEA, per germline. Trimming took off 0 bases at V and 3 bases at J, with 12 bases between the two ends. The CDR3 sequence is 15 residues long. The chain's CDR3 is CSVEEVGQFYNEQFF. The CDR3 nucleotides read TGCAGCGTTGAAGAGGTAGGGCAATTCTACAATGAGCAGTTCTTC.

This clonotype was observed a single time. The chain couples TRBV14 to TRBJ2-1; D ambiguous. Germline-derived CDR1 and CDR2 are SGHDN and FVKESK. CDR3 length: 13 residues. Between the trimmed V and J ends, which lost 0 bases and 8 bases, there was a span of 8 bases. In DNA, the CDR3 is TGTGCCAGCAGCCAAGATTTGTACCATGAGCAGTTCTTC. It yields the protein CASSQDLYHEQFF.

This chain links TRBV2 with TRBJ2-2, with a tentative D call TRBD2 (5 bases). This CDR3 region has 15 residues. V was clipped by 7 bases and J by 0 bases, with 12 bases between them. Germline V lookup: CDR1 SNHLY, CDR2 FYNNEI. The CDR3 DNA reads as TGTGCCAGCACTCGCTCGGGAACGAACACCGGGGAGCTGTTTTTT. This codes for CASTRSGTNTGELFF.

This clonotype was seen only a few times. V and J are TRBV9 and TRBJ2-2, with D possibly being TRBD1 or TRBD2 (5 bases each). CDR3 length: 17 amino acids. Trimming took 0 bases from V and 0 from J, leaving 12 bases between them. Germline V gives CDR1 SGDLS, CDR2 YYNGEE. This CDR3 reads CASSVAPGTTNTGELFF. The CDR3 coding sequence is TGTGCCAGCAGCGTAGCCCCCGGGACCACGAACACCGGGGAGCTGTTTTTT.

In this sample, this clonotype turned up a few times. The J gene is TRBJ2-1, the V gene TRBV15; TRBD1 matches at 7 bases. The ends lost 6 bases at V and 7 bases at J; junction bases unmatched: 6. The CDR3 has 13 amino acids. Germline V gene data show CDR1 as LNHNV and CDR2 as YYDKDF (reference sequence). The CDR3 loop is CATRGGRWNEQFF. In DNA, the CDR3 is TGTGCCACCAGAGGGGGCCGGTGGAATGAGCAGTTCTTC.

V gene TRBV7-9 combines with J gene TRBJ1-6; TRBD1 aligns across 7 bases. Germline V gives CDR1 SEHNR, CDR2 FQNEAQ (reference sequence). The CDR3 is 16 residues long. The V segment lost 1 base and the J segment 7 bases; nucleotides outside the gene matches: 7. This CDR3 is CASSLGQAGGNSPLHF. DNA of the CDR3: TGTGCCAGCAGCTTAGGCCAGGCAGGGGGAAATTCACCCCTCCACTTT.

The CDR3 nucleotides are TGTGCCAGTAGTGCAAGTCAGGGGGCGCGGAATGGCTACACCTTC. Amino acids: CASSASQGARNGYTF. The genes are TRBV19 and TRBJ1-2; 8 nucleotides agree with TRBD1. The CDR3 is 15 residues long. Germline V gene lookup returns CDR1 LNHDA and CDR2 SQIVND (reference sequence). Trimming at V came to 5 bases and at J to 6 bases, leaving 11 bases not matched to a gene.

This clonotype was counted a few times. This chain connects TRBV5-1 to TRBJ2-7; the D is unclear. With 2 bases removed from V and 1 base from J, the gap between germline ends came to 13 bases. Germline-derived CDR1 and CDR2 are SGHRS and YFSETQ. This CDR3 region has 15 residues. This CDR3 is CASSFLGIGSYEQYF. The CDR3 DNA follows: TGCGCCAGCAGCTTCCTGGGAATCGGGTCCTACGAGCAGTACTTC.

The J gene is TRBJ2-1, the V gene TRBV4-1; no clear D gene. The CDR3 has 16 residues. The germline V and J ends were trimmed by 1 base and 6 bases, with 16 bases remaining between them. Germline assignment: CDR1 MGHRA and CDR2 YSYEKL. CDR3 nucleotide sequence: TGCGCCAGCAGCCAAGTCGAAACTGAGCCTCTCAATGAGCAGTTCTTC. It codes for CASSQVETEPLNEQFF.

The chain is built from TRBV18 and TRBJ2-3; 7 bases align to TRBD2. The CDR3 is made up of 13 amino acids. Germline trimming cut 3 bases from V and 5 bases from J; bases unmatched to any gene: 2. The germline gives CDR1 KGHSH, CDR2 LQKENI. For the CDR3, the DNA is TGTGCCAGCTCACCGGGAGGGAAAGATACGCAGTATTTT. Residues: CASSPGGKDTQYF.

The CDR3 spells CASSPVSRNTIYF. As DNA, the CDR3 is TGTGCCAGCAGCCCCGTTTCCAGAAACACCATATATTTT. The rearrangement links TRBV7-2 to TRBJ1-3; D uncertain. V shed 5 bases and J shed 5 bases, with 10 bases lying between them. Germline-derived CDR1 and CDR2 are SGHTA and FQGNSA. This CDR3 contains 13 residues.

This clonotype was detected only once. This chain joins TRBV4-3 and TRBJ2-1; 8 bases map to TRBD2. In germline, CDR1 is LGHNA, CDR2 YSLEER. The CDR3 spans 15 residues. J was trimmed by 8 bases and V by 1 base; bases with no gene match: 7. CDR3 loop: CASSQVPLAGDEQFF. Written as DNA, the CDR3 is TGCGCCAGCAGCCAAGTACCCCTAGCGGGCGATGAGCAGTTCTTC.

This clonotype was counted ten times or more. The chain employs TRBV5-1 and TRBJ1-1; the D gene is possibly TRBD1 (5 bases). The V end lost 1 base, the J end lost 0 bases, and 13 bases lay between the germline ends. Looked up from germline, CDR1 is SGHRS and CDR2 is YFSETQ. The CDR3 has 16 residues. CDR3 in DNA: TGCGCCAGCAGCTTGTTTTTTGGGGCAATGAACACTGAAGCTTTCTTT. This gives the protein CASSLFFGAMNTEAFF. The full variable domain, completed using reference TRBV5-1 and TRBJ1-1, is KAGVTQTPRYLIKTRGQQVTLSCSPISGHRSVSWYQQTPGQGLQFLFEYFSETQRNKGNFPGRFSGRQFSNSRSEMNVSTLELGDSALYLCASSLFFGAMNTEAFFGQGTRLTVV.

The chain is built from TRBV11-2 and TRBJ2-7; D is unresolved. The CDR3 spans 14 residues. Germline V gene lookup returns CDR1 SGHAT and CDR2 FQNNGV. V lost 3 bases and J 3 bases, leaving 12 bases between the germline ends. The CDR3 reads CASSFIGWGYEQYF. The DNA for the CDR3 is TGTGCCAGCAGCTTTATTGGGTGGGGCTACGAGCAGTACTTC. Filled out from reference TRBV11-2 and TRBJ2-7, the complete variable domain reads EAGVAQSPRYKIIEKRQSVAFWCNPISGHATLYWYQQILGQGPKLLIQFQNNGVVDDSQLPKDRFSAERLKGVDSTLKIQPAKLEDSAVYLCASSFIGWGYEQYFGPGTRLTVT.

The rearrangement links TRBV7-2 to TRBJ1-5, with 8 bases that match TRBD1. The CDR3 extends over 13 amino acids. The ends lost 6 bases at V and 10 bases at J; junction bases unmatched: 8. CDR1 SGHTA and CDR2 FQGNSA come from the germline V gene. The DNA for the CDR3 is TGTGCCAGCAGGGTACAGGGGGTAGGACCCCAGCATTTT. Its protein is CASRVQGVGPQHF.

In this sample, this clonotype turned up a few times. This chain uses TRBV12-3 or TRBV12-4 with TRBJ2-5; no reliable D call. The CDR3 runs to 13 residues. Deletions cut 1 base from V and 2 bases from J, with 5 bases between. The CDR3 here is CASSLGEQETQYF. CDR3 nucleotide sequence: TGTGCCAGCAGTTTAGGAGAACAAGAGACCCAGTACTTC.

The chain links TRBV2 to TRBJ1-1, with D unresolved. The CDR3 sequence is 13 residues long. Germline CDR1 is SNHLY and CDR2 is FYNNEI. V was pared by 6 bases and J by 3 bases, with 11 bases between. The CDR3 loop is CASRPRGDTEAFF. The CDR3 bases are TGTGCCAGCAGGCCACGGGGAGACACTGAAGCTTTCTTT.

This clonotype was observed a few times. This sequence joins TRBV7-9 and TRBJ1-1, with D maybe TRBD1 (6 bases). The CDR3 is made up of 13 amino acids. Germline assignment: CDR1 SEHNR and CDR2 FQNEAQ (reference sequence). The V end lost 9 bases, the J end lost 4 bases, and 15 bases lay between the germline ends. The CDR3 loop reads CASLGGSVTEAFF. CDR3 DNA: TGTGCCAGTCTTGGGGGCAGTGTCACTGAAGCTTTCTTT.

The V call is TRBV29-1, the J call TRBJ2-2; 9 bases line up with TRBD2. This CDR3 comprises 15 residues. CDR1 and CDR2 (germline): SQVTM, ANQGSEA. Trimming removed 3 bases from V and 3 bases from J; junction bases left unmatched: 5. The CDR3 reads CSVDSAGGDTGELFF. The DNA of the CDR3 is TGCAGCGTTGACAGCGCGGGAGGGGACACCGGGGAGCTGTTTTTT.

The rearrangement joins TRBV6-1 to TRBJ1-3; 7 bases are shared with TRBD1. The CDR3 totals 16 residues. The V segment lost 6 bases and the J segment 3 bases; nucleotides outside the gene matches: 11. CDR1 is MNHNS, CDR2 SASEGT, per germline. The CDR3, as DNA: TGTGCCAGCAGCGACCCAGGGGGATCGGATGGAAACACCATATATTTT. It translates to CASSDPGGSDGNTIYF.

This clonotype was recorded a few times. The chain employs TRBV20-1 and TRBJ2-7; 8 nucleotides agree with TRBD2. The CDR3 sequence is 13 residues long. Germline V CDR1 and CDR2: DFQATT, SNEGSKA (reference sequence). The V segment lost 6 bases and the J segment 0 bases; nucleotides outside the gene matches: 4. The CDR3 sequence is CSAGSGSSYEQYF. Here the CDR3 DNA reads TGCAGTGCCGGGAGCGGGAGCTCCTACGAGCAGTACTTC.

The chain combines TRBV6-2 or TRBV6-3 with TRBJ2-1, with 8 bases identical to TRBD2. The CDR3 extends over 14 amino acids. The junction had 6 bases not matched to a gene; V was cut back by 5 bases and J by 6 bases. From germline, CDR1 is MNHEY and CDR2 SVGEGT. As DNA, the CDR3 is TGTGCCAGCAGTGGGCCTAGCGGGCTCAATGAGCAGTTCTTC. It specifies CASSGPSGLNEQFF.

This clonotype was found a few times. This chain connects TRBV4-1 to TRBJ2-5; D unclear. Germline loops: CDR1 MGHRA, CDR2 YSYEKL. The length of the CDR3 is 15 residues. Trimming removed 0 bases from V and 1 base from J, with 9 bases in between. CDR3 protein: CASSQDLQAQETQYF. Written as DNA, the CDR3 is TGCGCCAGCAGCCAAGATTTGCAGGCCCAAGAGACCCAGTACTTC.